The rows below give T cell receptor beta chains drawn from one sample of a study of identical twins. TCRdb processed the 5' RACE reads anew with MiXCR; each CDR3 protein has one entry. Of hundreds of thousands of distinct CDR3 sequences listed, 8.6% were seen once; the top ten hold more than 0.75%. The same sample was also studied in work on yellow fever vaccine responses in identical twins.

The sequencing sample was made of PBMCs. The receptor set was obtained from a woman aged 18-29 years in good health. Both conserved end residues are part of each CDR3. Each record gives: V gene, J gene, clone size, D gene, CDR3 DNA, CDR3 protein. The D gene is left open where the match is weak. Where a row states a size, it is once, few, many or the class of an expanded clone; other rows omit it.

v_gene: TRBV12-3/TRBV12-4
j_gene: TRBJ1-2
abundance: few
d_gene: -
CDR3nt: TGTGCCAGCAGCCTGGGGCAGGGTATCACCTATGGCTACACCTTC
CDR3aa: CASSLGQGITYGYTF

v_gene: TRBV18
j_gene: TRBJ2-7
abundance: many
d_gene: TRBD2
CDR3nt: TGTGCCAGCTCACCAACTAGCGGGTTATCCTACGAGCAGTACTTC
CDR3aa: CASSPTSGLSYEQYF

v_gene: TRBV6-1
j_gene: TRBJ2-7
abundance: -
d_gene: -
CDR3nt: TGTGCCAGCAGTCCGCCAGGCCGGACTGGAGTAGGCGAGCAGTACTTC
CDR3aa: CASSPPGRTGVGEQYF

v_gene: TRBV15
j_gene: TRBJ2-6
abundance: -
d_gene: TRBD1
CDR3nt: TGTGCCACCAGCCAACAGGGGTCTGGGGCCAACGTCCTGACTTTC
CDR3aa: CATSQQGSGANVLTF

v_gene: TRBV27
j_gene: TRBJ2-5
abundance: -
d_gene: -
CDR3nt: TGTGCCAGCAGTTTACTCTTAGGAGAGACCCAGTACTTC
CDR3aa: CASSLLLGETQYF

v_gene: TRBV10-3
j_gene: TRBJ1-5
abundance: -
d_gene: -
CDR3nt: TGTGCCATCAGTGGAGCTGGGGGGGGCGATCAGCCCCAGCATTTT
CDR3aa: CAISGAGGGDQPQHF

v_gene: TRBV20-1
j_gene: TRBJ1-1
abundance: many
d_gene: -
CDR3nt: TGCAGTGTCTCCCCGGGGGGTAGCACTGAAGCTTTCTTT
CDR3aa: CSVSPGGSTEAFF

v_gene: TRBV7-6
j_gene: TRBJ2-7
abundance: -
d_gene: TRBD2
CDR3nt: TGTGCCAGCAGCTCCCGACCCCGGGGACTATCCTACGAGCAGTACTTC
CDR3aa: CASSSRPRGLSYEQYF

v_gene: TRBV12-3/TRBV12-4
j_gene: TRBJ2-1
abundance: -
d_gene: -
CDR3nt: TGTGCCAGCACGGTGGGCTCCTACAATGAGCAGTTCTTC
CDR3aa: CASTVGSYNEQFF

v_gene: TRBV12-3/TRBV12-4
j_gene: TRBJ2-7
abundance: few
d_gene: TRBD2
CDR3nt: TGTGCCAGCAGGGGTACTAGCGGGGGAATGTACGAGCAGTACTTC
CDR3aa: CASRGTSGGMYEQYF

v_gene: TRBV3-1
j_gene: TRBJ2-5
abundance: few
d_gene: TRBD2
CDR3nt: TGTGCCAGCAGCCAAGGGGGACTAGCGGGGGCGGAGACCCAGTACTTC
CDR3aa: CASSQGGLAGAETQYF

v_gene: TRBV20-1
j_gene: TRBJ2-3
abundance: -
d_gene: -
CDR3nt: TGCAGTGCTAGAATGGGGCTCAGCACAGATACGCAGTATTTT
CDR3aa: CSARMGLSTDTQYF

v_gene: TRBV6-2/TRBV6-3
j_gene: TRBJ2-1
abundance: few
d_gene: TRBD2
CDR3nt: TGTGCCAGCAGTCTACCGGCTGCTAGCGGGAGCGGTCGGGAGCAGTTCTTC
CDR3aa: CASSLPAASGSGREQFF

v_gene: TRBV29-1
j_gene: TRBJ2-7
abundance: few
d_gene: -
CDR3nt: TGCAGCGTTGGTGGGGGAAATTCCTACGAGCAGTACTTC
CDR3aa: CSVGGGNSYEQYF

v_gene: TRBV20-1
j_gene: TRBJ2-7
abundance: -
d_gene: TRBD2
CDR3nt: TGCAGTGCTAGAGGGCTAGCGGGGGGGACCACCCACGAGCAGTACTTC
CDR3aa: CSARGLAGGTTHEQYF

v_gene: TRBV9
j_gene: TRBJ2-4
abundance: -
d_gene: -
CDR3nt: TGTGCCAGCAGCGTGCAAGCCAAAAACATTCAGTACTTC
CDR3aa: CASSVQAKNIQYF

v_gene: TRBV24-1
j_gene: TRBJ2-7
abundance: many
d_gene: TRBD1
CDR3nt: TGTGCCACCAGTGATTATGGGAGACAGGGGACCTACGAGCAGTACTTC
CDR3aa: CATSDYGRQGTYEQYF

v_gene: TRBV6-2/TRBV6-3
j_gene: TRBJ2-2
abundance: many
d_gene: TRBD1
CDR3nt: TGTGCCAGCAAGGACAGGGATACCGGGGAGCTGTTTTTT
CDR3aa: CASKDRDTGELFF

v_gene: TRBV20-1
j_gene: TRBJ2-7
abundance: few
d_gene: -
CDR3nt: TGCAGTGCTAGAGGGGGGGCGTTCTACGAGCAGTACTTC
CDR3aa: CSARGGAFYEQYF

v_gene: TRBV10-3
j_gene: TRBJ2-1
abundance: few
d_gene: -
CDR3nt: TGTGCCATCAGTGGGTCGGGGAAGGTGAATGAGCAGTTCTTC
CDR3aa: CAISGSGKVNEQFF

v_gene: TRBV3-1
j_gene: TRBJ1-1
abundance: -
d_gene: -
CDR3nt: TGTGCCAGCAGCCCCGGATCGGAAAACACTGAAGCTTTCTTT
CDR3aa: CASSPGSENTEAFF

v_gene: TRBV5-1
j_gene: TRBJ1-4
abundance: many
d_gene: TRBD1
CDR3nt: TGCGCCAGCAGCTTGCAGGGACAGGGAGGTGAAAAACTGTTTTTT
CDR3aa: CASSLQGQGGEKLFF

v_gene: TRBV12-3/TRBV12-4
j_gene: TRBJ2-2
abundance: few
d_gene: -
CDR3nt: TGTGCCAGCAGTTTAGCCGGGGGAATTATCAACACCGGGGAGCTGTTTTTT
CDR3aa: CASSLAGGIINTGELFF

v_gene: TRBV10-3
j_gene: TRBJ2-1
abundance: many
d_gene: TRBD1
CDR3nt: TGTGCCATCAGTCGGGACAGCGGAACCTACAATGAGCAGTTCTTC
CDR3aa: CAISRDSGTYNEQFF

v_gene: TRBV2
j_gene: TRBJ2-6
abundance: -
d_gene: TRBD1
CDR3nt: TGTGCCAGCAGTGAATCCCAGGACAGGGGTCAGGGCTCTGGGGCCAACGTCCTGACTTTC
CDR3aa: CASSESQDRGQGSGANVLTF

v_gene: TRBV7-9
j_gene: TRBJ2-1
abundance: -
d_gene: TRBD2
CDR3nt: TGTGCCAGCAGCCGACTAGCGGGGACCAACAATGAGCAGTTCTTC
CDR3aa: CASSRLAGTNNEQFF

v_gene: TRBV24-1
j_gene: TRBJ1-5
abundance: few
d_gene: -
CDR3nt: TGTGCCACCAGTCGCGGCAGGGGTGATCAGCCCCAGCATTTT
CDR3aa: CATSRGRGDQPQHF

v_gene: TRBV27
j_gene: TRBJ2-3
abundance: many
d_gene: -
CDR3nt: TGTGCCGAGGGGCCGACAGATACGCAGTATTTT
CDR3aa: CAEGPTDTQYF

v_gene: TRBV12-3/TRBV12-4
j_gene: TRBJ2-5
abundance: few
d_gene: -
CDR3nt: TGTGCCAGCAGTTTTAGAGGGGGTTGGCGGGGTAACCAAGAGACCCAGTACTTC
CDR3aa: CASSFRGGWRGNQETQYF

v_gene: TRBV6-4
j_gene: TRBJ2-3
abundance: few
d_gene: TRBD2
CDR3nt: TGTGCCAGCAGCTTGAACGGGAGGACTGAAGATACGCAGTATTTT
CDR3aa: CASSLNGRTEDTQYF

v_gene: TRBV29-1
j_gene: TRBJ2-7
abundance: many
d_gene: -
CDR3nt: TGCAGCGTTCACGAGACTGGTAATTACGAGCAGTACTTC
CDR3aa: CSVHETGNYEQYF

v_gene: TRBV6-5
j_gene: TRBJ1-5
abundance: -
d_gene: -
CDR3nt: TGTGCCAGCAGTTACCTTGGTACCAGCAATCAGCCCCAGCATTTT
CDR3aa: CASSYLGTSNQPQHF

v_gene: TRBV6-5
j_gene: TRBJ2-7
abundance: few
d_gene: -
CDR3nt: TGTGCCAGCAGTTCTTTCCCGGGACCTCAGTACTTC
CDR3aa: CASSSFPGPQYF

v_gene: TRBV29-1
j_gene: TRBJ2-2
abundance: -
d_gene: -
CDR3nt: TGCAGCGTTGCTGCCCCGACCGGGGAGCTGTTTTTT
CDR3aa: CSVAAPTGELFF

v_gene: TRBV5-6
j_gene: TRBJ1-2
abundance: few
d_gene: TRBD1
CDR3nt: TGTGCCAGCAGCTTGCGTTTCGACAGGGAAGAGTATGGCTACACCTTC
CDR3aa: CASSLRFDREEYGYTF

v_gene: TRBV5-1
j_gene: TRBJ2-1
abundance: few
d_gene: -
CDR3nt: TGCGCCAGCAGCCCTGCGTTGAGGGCAGGGGCCTACAATGAGCAGTTCTTC
CDR3aa: CASSPALRAGAYNEQFF

v_gene: TRBV20-1
j_gene: TRBJ2-1
abundance: -
d_gene: -
CDR3nt: TGCAGTGGGGGTGGAGGGGGGGCCTACAATGAGCAGTTCTTC
CDR3aa: CSGGGGGAYNEQFF

v_gene: TRBV7-9
j_gene: TRBJ1-1
abundance: few
d_gene: TRBD1
CDR3nt: TGTGCCAGCAGCTCCGTCCCGGGACAGGGGGCCCGGACTGAAGCTTTCTTT
CDR3aa: CASSSVPGQGARTEAFF

v_gene: TRBV25-1
j_gene: TRBJ2-3
abundance: few
d_gene: TRBD2
CDR3nt: TGTGCCAGCAGTGAGGTAGGGACTAGCGGGCGCCACGAGGAGACGCAGTATTTT
CDR3aa: CASSEVGTSGRHEETQYF

v_gene: TRBV24-1
j_gene: TRBJ1-5
abundance: many
d_gene: TRBD1
CDR3nt: TGTGCCACCAGTGATTTATTGGGACAGGGGGGAAATCAGCCCCAGCATTTT
CDR3aa: CATSDLLGQGGNQPQHF

v_gene: TRBV6-2/TRBV6-3
j_gene: TRBJ1-2
abundance: many
d_gene: -
CDR3nt: TGTGCCAGCAGCCGAAGAGCGACGGGGATGAAGGGCTACACCTTC
CDR3aa: CASSRRATGMKGYTF

v_gene: TRBV20-1
j_gene: TRBJ2-2
abundance: -
d_gene: -
CDR3nt: TGCAGTGCTGGAACCAGGGGGGCGAACACCGGGGAGCTGTTTTTT
CDR3aa: CSAGTRGANTGELFF

v_gene: TRBV19
j_gene: TRBJ2-6
abundance: -
d_gene: -
CDR3nt: TGTGCCAGTAGTATAGACTCCAGATTGGGTGGGGCCAACGTCCTGACTTTC
CDR3aa: CASSIDSRLGGANVLTF

v_gene: TRBV28
j_gene: TRBJ1-3
abundance: -
d_gene: TRBD1
CDR3nt: TGTGCCAGCAGTTTATTCCAGGGGGGATCTGGAAACACCATATATTTT
CDR3aa: CASSLFQGGSGNTIYF

v_gene: TRBV11-1
j_gene: TRBJ2-1
abundance: many
d_gene: TRBD2
CDR3nt: TGTGCCAGCAGCTTAGCGGCGGGAGATTCGAATGAGCAGTTCTTC
CDR3aa: CASSLAAGDSNEQFF

v_gene: TRBV6-2/TRBV6-3
j_gene: TRBJ2-1
abundance: -
d_gene: -
CDR3nt: TGTGCCAGCAGCACTCGGACTAAAGAAAATGAGCAGTTCTTC
CDR3aa: CASSTRTKENEQFF

v_gene: TRBV28
j_gene: TRBJ1-1
abundance: few
d_gene: -
CDR3nt: TGTGCCAGCCAGGTTCCTATGAACACTGAAGCTTTCTTT
CDR3aa: CASQVPMNTEAFF

v_gene: TRBV11-2
j_gene: TRBJ2-3
abundance: -
d_gene: -
CDR3nt: TGTGCCAGCAGCTTGAGGGGGTTCCACACAGATACGCAGTATTTT
CDR3aa: CASSLRGFHTDTQYF

v_gene: TRBV6-2/TRBV6-3
j_gene: TRBJ2-7
abundance: -
d_gene: -
CDR3nt: TGTGCCAGCACCTCACGGAATTACGTCTACGAGCAGTACTTC
CDR3aa: CASTSRNYVYEQYF

v_gene: TRBV7-3
j_gene: TRBJ2-2
abundance: -
d_gene: TRBD1
CDR3nt: TGTGCCAGCAGCTTAGTTCGACAGGGATACCCCGGGGAGCTGTTTTTT
CDR3aa: CASSLVRQGYPGELFF

v_gene: TRBV5-1
j_gene: TRBJ2-5
abundance: few
d_gene: TRBD1
CDR3nt: TGCGCCAGCAGCGTACCGGGACAGGGCCAAGAGACCCAGTACTTC
CDR3aa: CASSVPGQGQETQYF

v_gene: TRBV9
j_gene: TRBJ2-3
abundance: -
d_gene: TRBD2
CDR3nt: TGTGCCAGCAGCGTAGGGGGTAGCGGGGGGGCCACAGATACGCAGTATTTT
CDR3aa: CASSVGGSGGATDTQYF